This entry describes one T cell receptor beta chain. Its antigen is undetermined. The data derive from a study of OX40 agonist ivuxolimab in advanced cancers. Study overall: Two cutaneous melanoma patients and one hepatocellular carcinoma patient, three in all, had partial responses.

Regarding the study as a whole: By week 6 at 0.1 to 3.0 mg/kg, blood CD4+ and CD8+ T cells had expanded clonally. CD8+ T cells (on average) carried more expanded clones than CD4+ T cells.

The CDR3 has 14 residues. Trimming took 11 bases from V and 0 from J, leaving 15 bases between them. Germline V gives CDR1 ENHRY, CDR2 SYGVKD. Produced via immunoSEQ multiplex PCR; TCRdb's table is partial and in-frame only. The sample lists fewer than 100,000 clones, roughly nine tenths occurring once. The sequence was collected from an adult with an advanced solid tumor such as melanoma, head and neck, liver or kidney cancer. The chain couples TRBV10-3 to TRBJ2-3, with D possibly matching TRBD2 (6 bases). The sequencing here drew on CD4+ or CD8+ T cells sorted from blood, taken in a trial of the OX40 agonist ivuxolimab. As DNA, the CDR3 is TGTGCCTCCGGGGACTCGGGTAGCACAGATACGCAGTATTTT. It is translated as CASGDSGSTDTQYF.